A selection of T cell receptor beta chains follows, all from one sample in a study of blood T cell repertoires in COVID-19. The data were produced by immunoSEQ multiplex PCR, yet TCRdb's version contains in-frame clones alone and is incomplete. The table records approximately 220,000 clones, roughly nine tenths of them present only once. The specimen sequenced was peripheral blood. These receptor sequences come from a woman aged 45 to 65 with acute or convalescent COVID-19. Each CDR3 is given with its conserved first and last residue. A D gene is named only where the DNA matches it firmly. A row's size may be missing; if present it is once, few, many or a size class.

TRBD1	once	TRBJ1-1	TRBV6-6	TGTGCCAGCAGTTCGAGACAGGGAGCTTTCTTT	CASSSRQGAFF
-	-	TRBJ1-5	TRBV28	TGTGCCACCCTTGCTCAGGCGGGAAATCAGCCCCAGCATTTT	CATLAQAGNQPQHF
-	-	TRBJ2-3	TRBV7-2	TGTGCCAGCAGCTTAGCATCCTTGGGCGTCCAGGGTACGCAGTATTTT	CASSLASLGVQGTQYF
TRBD1	-	TRBJ2-7	TRBV13	TGTGCCAGCAGCCCCAAGGGGGGACAGGGTGTGTACGAGCAGTACTTC	CASSPKGGQGVYEQYF
-	-	TRBJ2-2	TRBV13	TGTGCCAGCAGCTTAGAACGAGGGACCGGGGAGCTGTTTTTT	CASSLERGTGELFF
-	-	TRBJ2-7	TRBV4-1	TGCGCCAGCAGCCAAGCCCGGCAGGGTACCTACGAGCAGTACTTC	CASSQARQGTYEQYF
TRBD1	few	TRBJ1-1	TRBV5-1	TGCGCCAGCAGCTTGGCCTACAGGGGTAACACTGAAGCTTTCTTT	CASSLAYRGNTEAFF
-	-	TRBJ1-2	TRBV29-1	TGCAGCGTTGAAAGTGGACTATTAGGCTACACCTTC	CSVESGLLGYTF
-	-	TRBJ2-3	TRBV7-9	TGTGCCAGCAGCTTAGACGGTTTTAGCACAGATACGCAGTATTTT	CASSLDGFSTDTQYF
-	-	TRBJ2-5	TRBV24-1	TGTGCCACCAGTGAGGGCGGGCAAGAGACCCAGTACTTC	CATSEGGQETQYF
-	-	TRBJ1-1	TRBV3-1/TRBV3-2	TGTGCCAGCAGCCAATTTCAGGGGATGAACACTGAAGCTTTCTTT	CASSQFQGMNTEAFF
-	-	TRBJ1-6	TRBV5-1	TGCGCCAGCAGCTCGGAGGGGTATAATTCACCCCTCCACTTT	CASSSEGYNSPLHF
-	-	TRBJ2-1	TRBV3-1/TRBV3-2	TGTGCCAGCAGCCAAGATGTAGAATCCTACAATGAGCAGTTCTTC	CASSQDVESYNEQFF
TRBD1	-	TRBJ2-1	TRBV30	TGTGCCTGGAGTGTGTGGACAGGGGAAGGGGAGCAGTTCTTC	CAWSVWTGEGEQFF
-	-	TRBJ2-4	TRBV19	TGTGCCAGTAGTATACACCCGGGGGATGGCATTCAGTACTTC	CASSIHPGDGIQYF
TRBD1	-	TRBJ1-6	TRBV18	TGTGCCAGCTCACCCAGGACAGGGGATTGGGATTCACCCCTCCACTTT	CASSPRTGDWDSPLHF
-	-	TRBJ2-3	TRBV10-1	TGCGCCAGCTTCCGTTCGGGCACAGATACGCAGTATTTT	CASFRSGTDTQYF
TRBD1	-	TRBJ1-2	TRBV14	TGTGCCAGCACGAAAGGACAGGGGCTTTTTGGCTACACCTTC	CASTKGQGLFGYTF
-	-	TRBJ2-7	TRBV19	TGTGCCAGTAGTATGGGAGTTGGGATTACCTACGAGCAGTACTTC	CASSMGVGITYEQYF
-	-	TRBJ2-7	TRBV7-8	TGTGCCAGCAGGAAAACAGGATTTTACGAGCAGTACTTC	CASRKTGFYEQYF
-	-	TRBJ1-4	TRBV19	TGTGCCAGTAGCGAACCGGGACAAGCTAATGAAAAACTGTTTTTT	CASSEPGQANEKLFF
-	-	TRBJ1-3	TRBV19	TGTGCCAGTAGTATACAGGGTACTGGAAACACCATATATTTT	CASSIQGTGNTIYF
-	-	TRBJ2-5	TRBV18	TGTGCCAGCTCACCACCGGGCAGGGACCAAGAGACCCAGTACTTC	CASSPPGRDQETQYF
TRBD2	few	TRBJ2-1	TRBV7-8	TGTGCCAGCAGCTTAAGACTAGCGGGGGTTAAAAATGAGCAGTTCTTC	CASSLRLAGVKNEQFF
-	-	TRBJ2-7	TRBV6-2/TRBV6-3	TGTGCCAGCAGTTATGGGGACCACAGGGCCTACGAGCAGTACTTC	CASSYGDHRAYEQYF
TRBD2	-	TRBJ2-1	TRBV19	TGTGCCAGTAGTATACTGAGCGGGAGGGATGAGCAGTTCTTC	CASSILSGRDEQFF
TRBD1	once	TRBJ2-7	TRBV7-9	TGTGCCAGCAGCTCCGGGGGTCTCGGACAGGGCGCCTACGAGCAGTACTTC	CASSSGGLGQGAYEQYF
-	-	TRBJ1-2	TRBV3-1/TRBV3-2	TGTGCCAGCAGCCAAAGACAGCATAATGGCTACACCTTC	CASSQRQHNGYTF
TRBD2	-	TRBJ2-1	TRBV10-2	TGCGCCAGCAGTGAAGGACTAGCGGGGGCTAAGCAGTTCTTC	CASSEGLAGAKQFF
-	-	TRBJ1-6	TRBV12-3/TRBV12-4	TGTGCCAGCAGTTTATCGGAGCGTTCACCCCTCCACTTT	CASSLSERSPLHF
TRBD1	-	TRBJ2-4	TRBV19	TGTGCCAGTAGTAACCGGGACAGGGTGTTAGCCAAAAACATTCAGTACTTC	CASSNRDRVLAKNIQYF
-	few	TRBJ1-1	TRBV27	TGTGCCAGCAGTTGGGGCTTAAGTAGTGTTGCTGAAGCTTTCTTT	CASSWGLSSVAEAFF
-	-	TRBJ2-7	TRBV11-2	TGTGCCAGCAGCTTAGGCGCAGGCTCCTACGAGCAGTACTTC	CASSLGAGSYEQYF
TRBD1	-	TRBJ1-1	TRBV7-8	TGTGCCAGCAGCTTATCAACACAGGGGGCGGACACTGAAGCTTTCTTT	CASSLSTQGADTEAFF
TRBD1	-	TRBJ2-5	TRBV14	TGTGCCAGCAGCCGACAGGGGGCGGAGACCCAGTACTTC	CASSRQGAETQYF
-	-	TRBJ2-5	TRBV6-5	TGTGCCAGCAGATCGGAGGGGGAGACCCAGTACTTC	CASRSEGETQYF
-	-	TRBJ2-1	TRBV9	TGTGCCAGCAGCCTAGACCTGGAACAGGGTACCTACAATGAGCAGTTCTTC	CASSLDLEQGTYNEQFF
-	-	TRBJ2-1	TRBV7-2	TGTGCCAGCAGCGCCTGGGCAGGGAAGGGGGAGCAGTTCTTC	CASSAWAGKGEQFF
TRBD2	-	TRBJ2-5	TRBV9	TGTGCCAGCAGCGCGGGGGGGAACCAAGAGACCCAGTACTTC	CASSAGGNQETQYF
-	-	TRBJ2-3	TRBV7-3	TGTGCCAGCAGCTTCGGGAGCGGCGAGCAGTATTTT	CASSFGSGEQYF
TRBD2	many	TRBJ2-7	TRBV6-2/TRBV6-3	TGTGCCAGCAGTCTCCTAGCGGCGGGCTACGAGCAGTACTTC	CASSLLAAGYEQYF
-	-	TRBJ1-5	TRBV2	TGTGCCAGCTTGGAGTCAGATCGCAATCAGCCCCAGCATTTT	CASLESDRNQPQHF
-	once	TRBJ2-7	TRBV12-5	TGTGCTAGTGGTTTGTGGCAGGGTGTCTACGAGCAGTACTTC	CASGLWQGVYEQYF
TRBD1	-	TRBJ2-5	TRBV6-5	TGTGCCAGCAACGACAGGGGGCCCCAAGAGACCCAGTACTTC	CASNDRGPQETQYF
-	-	TRBJ1-1	TRBV23-1	TGCGCCAGCAGTCAATCCCAGGGAAACACTGAAGCTTTCTTT	CASSQSQGNTEAFF
-	-	TRBJ1-1	TRBV18	TGTGCCAGCTCAGGAACTACAGGGACCACTGAAGCTTTCTTT	CASSGTTGTTEAFF
TRBD2	-	TRBJ2-7	TRBV11-3	TGTGCCAGCAGCCGGGGGGGAACCTACGAGCAGTACTTC	CASSRGGTYEQYF
TRBD2	once	TRBJ2-1	TRBV5-1	TGCGCCAGCAGCTTCACGCTAGCGGGAGATGGGGAGCAGTTCTTC	CASSFTLAGDGEQFF
-	once	TRBJ2-7	TRBV19	TGTGCCAGTGGCGGGATCTACGAGCAGTACTTC	CASGGIYEQYF
TRBD2	-	TRBJ2-1	TRBV5-1	TGCGCCAGCAGCTTGGCGGCTAGCGGGCGCAGCTCCTACAATGAGCAGTTCTTC	CASSLAASGRSSYNEQFF
-	-	TRBJ2-2	TRBV19	TGTGCCAGTAGTCGGGGTGTGGACACCGGGGAGCTGTTTTTT	CASSRGVDTGELFF